This paragraph reports one T cell receptor (beta chain). The antigen is not known. This entry is derived from a study of T cell responses to AZD1222 COVID-19 vaccine. General study findings and limits: Variant regions that are unmutated are reportedly the target of nearly half of spike-specific TCRs.

The data were produced by immunoSEQ multiplex PCR, yet TCRdb's version contains in-frame clones alone and is incomplete. Of around 160,000 clones detected, approximately 78% appear once; the ten largest clones hold around 4.1%. This CDR3 has 14 amino acids. The germline V and J ends were trimmed by 9 bases and 0 bases, with 14 bases remaining between them. CDR1 and CDR2 (germline): MDHEN, SYDVKM. This TCR came from an adult in good health. V is TRBV28 and J is TRBJ1-2; perhaps TRBD1 as D (5 bases). The sequencing here drew on peripheral blood, taken on day 0 of MenACWY control vaccination. The CDR3 bases are TGTGCCAGTAGTGACAGAACAGCTAACTATGGCTACACCTTC. Protein sequence: CASSDRTANYGYTF.